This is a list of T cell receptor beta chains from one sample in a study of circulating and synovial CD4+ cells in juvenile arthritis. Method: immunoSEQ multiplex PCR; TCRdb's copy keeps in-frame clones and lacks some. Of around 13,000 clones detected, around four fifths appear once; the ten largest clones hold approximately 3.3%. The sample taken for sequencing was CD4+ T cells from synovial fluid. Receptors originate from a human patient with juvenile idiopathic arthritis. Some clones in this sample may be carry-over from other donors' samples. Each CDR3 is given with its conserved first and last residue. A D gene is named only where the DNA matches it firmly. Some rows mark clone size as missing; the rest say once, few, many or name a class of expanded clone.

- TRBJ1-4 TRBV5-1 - CASSPGFNEKLFF TGCGCCAGCAGCCCGGGATTTAATGAAAAACTGTTTTTT
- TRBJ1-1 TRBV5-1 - CASSPGGEAFF TGCGCCAGCAGCCCGGGGGGAGAAGCTTTCTTT
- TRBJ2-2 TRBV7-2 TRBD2 CASRLGLGVGELFF TGTGCCAGCAGGTTGGGACTAGGGGTCGGGGAGCTGTTTTTT
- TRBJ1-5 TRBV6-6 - CASNAGTSNNQPQHF TGTGCCAGCAACGCCGGGACATCCAACAATCAGCCCCAGCATTTT
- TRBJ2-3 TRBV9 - CASSVATDTQYF TGTGCCAGCAGCGTAGCTACAGATACGCAGTATTTT
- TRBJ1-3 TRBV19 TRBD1 CASRPQGTHTIYF TGTGCCAGTAGACCACAGGGGACGCACACCATATATTTT
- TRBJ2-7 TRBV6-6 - CASTEGPTYEQYF TGTGCCAGCACCGAGGGCCCCACCTACGAGCAGTACTTC
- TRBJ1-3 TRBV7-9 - CASSLQGLYSGNTIYF TGTGCCAGCAGCTTACAGGGGCTGTATTCTGGAAACACCATATATTTT
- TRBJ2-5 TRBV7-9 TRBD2 CASSASTSGSTETQYF TGTGCCAGCAGCGCTTCGACTAGCGGGAGCACGGAGACCCAGTACTTC
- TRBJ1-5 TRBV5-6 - CASSLYGGPNQPQHF TGTGCCAGCAGCTTGTACGGGGGTCCCAATCAGCCCCAGCATTTT
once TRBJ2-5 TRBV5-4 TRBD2 CASSGRTSGSQETQYF TGTGCCAGCAGCGGACGGACTAGCGGGAGCCAAGAGACCCAGTACTTC
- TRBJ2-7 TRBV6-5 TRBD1 CASSGTGVEQYF TGTGCCAGCAGTGGGACAGGGGTCGAGCAGTACTTC
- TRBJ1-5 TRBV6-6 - CASSYSLGGRNQPQHF TGTGCCAGCAGTTACTCATTGGGAGGGCGCAATCAGCCCCAGCATTTT
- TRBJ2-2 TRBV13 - CASRAQNTGELFF TGTGCCAGCCGCGCCCAGAACACCGGGGAGCTGTTTTTT
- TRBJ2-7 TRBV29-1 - CSVESGDYEQYF TGTAGCGTTGAATCGGGAGACTACGAGCAGTACTTC
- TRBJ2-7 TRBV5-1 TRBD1 CASSLGQGNYEQYF TGCGCCAGCAGCTTGGGACAGGGTAACTACGAGCAGTACTTC
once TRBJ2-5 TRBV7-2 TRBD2 CASSLKAGYQETQYF TGTGCCAGCAGCTTAAAAGCGGGGTACCAAGAGACCCAGTACTTC
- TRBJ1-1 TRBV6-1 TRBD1 CASTTPTGGNTEAFF TGTGCCAGCACCACACCGACAGGGGGGAACACTGAAGCTTTCTTT
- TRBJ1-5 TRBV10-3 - CAISVGDYSNQPQHF TGTGCCATCAGTGTCGGGGATTATAGCAATCAGCCCCAGCATTTT
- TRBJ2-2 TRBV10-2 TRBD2 CASSIAGELSGELFF TGCGCCAGCAGCATAGCGGGAGAGTTGTCCGGGGAGCTGTTTTTT
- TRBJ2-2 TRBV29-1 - CSVGQENTGELFF TGCAGCGTTGGACAGGAGAACACCGGGGAGCTGTTTTTT
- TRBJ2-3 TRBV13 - CASSFGRDTDTQYF TGTGCCAGCAGCTTCGGCCGGGACACAGATACGCAGTATTTT
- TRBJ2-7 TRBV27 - CASSLKERGEQYF TGTGCCAGCAGTTTAAAGGAGCGAGGCGAGCAGTACTTC
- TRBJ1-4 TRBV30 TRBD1 CAWRIQGAGEKLFF TGTGCCTGGAGGATACAGGGGGCTGGTGAAAAACTGTTTTTT
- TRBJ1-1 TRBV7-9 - CASSPVEGELNTEAFF TGTGCCAGCAGCCCAGTAGAAGGGGAATTGAACACTGAAGCTTTCTTT
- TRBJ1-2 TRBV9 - CASSVEGVPTYGYTF TGTGCCAGCAGCGTAGAAGGGGTCCCAACCTATGGCTACACCTTC
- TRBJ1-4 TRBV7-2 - CASSRQVCEKLFF TGTGCCAGCAGCCGACAGGTGTGTGAAAAACTGTTTTTT
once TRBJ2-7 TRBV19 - CASSTTVSYEQYF TGTGCCAGTAGCACGACAGTCTCCTACGAGCAGTACTTC
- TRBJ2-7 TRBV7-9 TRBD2 CASSFYGTSSYEQYF TGTGCCAGCAGCTTTTACGGGACTAGCTCCTACGAGCAGTACTTC
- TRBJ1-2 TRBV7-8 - CASGTDYGYTF TGTGCCAGCGGGACTGACTATGGCTACACCTTC
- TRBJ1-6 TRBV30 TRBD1 CAWSLGQGSSPLHF TGTGCCTGGAGTCTCGGACAGGGGAGTTCACCCCTCCACTTT
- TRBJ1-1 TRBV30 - CAWSVRVRVKTEAFF TGTGCCTGGAGTGTACGGGTCAGGGTAAAAACTGAAGCCTTCTTT
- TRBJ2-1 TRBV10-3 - CAISLGGASGNEQFF TGTGCCATCAGTCTGGGGGGGGCCTCGGGTAATGAGCAGTTCTTC
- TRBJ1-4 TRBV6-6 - CASINRDTNEKLFF TGTGCCAGCATCAACAGAGACACTAATGAAAAACTGTTTTTT
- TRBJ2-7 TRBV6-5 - CASSYRRDNSYEQYF TGTGCCAGCAGTTACCGGAGGGATAATTCCTACGAGCAGTACTTC
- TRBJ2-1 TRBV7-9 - CASTSKFF TGTGCCAGCACATCAAAGTTCTTC
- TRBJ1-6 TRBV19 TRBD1 CASTPMTGTNSPLHF TGTGCCAGTACCCCAATGACAGGGACTAATTCACCCCTCCACTTT
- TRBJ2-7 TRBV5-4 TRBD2 CASSSPQRGLNEQYF TGTGCCAGCAGCTCCCCACAGCGGGGGTTAAACGAGCAGTACTTC
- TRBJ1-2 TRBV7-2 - CASSPTGYNGYTF TGTGCCAGCAGCCCCACAGGGTACAATGGCTACACCTTC
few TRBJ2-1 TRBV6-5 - CASSYSGADEQFF TGTGCCAGCAGTTACTCAGGGGCCGATGAGCAGTTCTTC
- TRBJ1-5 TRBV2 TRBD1 CASRTQGAASNQPQHF TGTGCCAGCAGGACACAGGGGGCGGCGAGCAATCAGCCCCAGCATTTT
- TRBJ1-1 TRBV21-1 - CASSKARGQRGEAFF TGTGCCAGCAGCAAAGCGCGGGGCCAAAGAGGGGAAGCTTTCTTT
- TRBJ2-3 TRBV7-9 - CASSQRWDTTDTQYF TGTGCCAGCAGCCAGAGATGGGACACCACAGATACGCAGTATTTT
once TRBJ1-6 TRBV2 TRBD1 CASSEGPGTANNSPLHF TGTGCCAGCAGTGAAGGGCCGGGGACAGCAAATAATTCCCCCCTCCACTTT
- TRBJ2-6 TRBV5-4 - CASGTPGSGANVLTF TGTGCCAGCGGGACTCCGGGCTCTGGGGCCAACGTCCTGACTTTC
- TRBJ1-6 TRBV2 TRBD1 CASSEQDRENSPLHF TGTGCCAGCAGTGAACAAGACAGGGAAAATTCACCCCTCCACTTT
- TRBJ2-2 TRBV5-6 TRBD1 CASSWRDRTGELFF TGTGCCAGCAGCTGGAGGGACAGGACCGGGGAGCTGTTTTTT
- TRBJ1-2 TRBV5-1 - CASSFFWGDNYGYTF TGCGCCAGCAGCTTTTTTTGGGGAGACAACTATGGCTACACCTTC
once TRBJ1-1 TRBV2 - CASSVRGGGTEAFF TGTGCCAGCAGTGTTCGCGGGGGCGGTACTGAAGCTTTCTTT